This T cell receptor (beta chain) comes out of a study of shared clonotypes between healthy human individuals. Overall study findings and caveats: Against clonotypes common to all four donors, non-shared ones had lower generation probabilities.

The germline V and J ends were trimmed by 4 bases and 2 bases, with 5 bases remaining between them. The CDR3 is 12 amino acids. Germline values: CDR1 SNHLY, CDR2 FYNNEI. On this clone: Its matching antigen is unknown.

Repertoires were generated with immunoSEQ multiplex PCR, while TCRdb's copy carries only in-frame clones and drops some. The sample gives about 360,000 clones, about 73% of which show up once; under 11% is in the top ten. Sample: memory CD4+ T cells sorted from blood. Subset denoted: CD45RA-negative fraction. This rearrangement joins TRBV2 to TRBJ2-5, with a tentative D call TRBD1 (5 bases). The TCR sequence derives from a young man in good health. CDR3 sequence: CASSAGQETQYF. The CDR3 nucleotides read TGTGCCAGCAGTGCAGGGCAAGAGACCCAGTACTTC.